These T cell receptor beta chains were read from a single sample in a study of CD8 T cells in Susac syndrome. MiXCR, run by TCRdb on the immunoSEQ multiplex PCR reads, gives a single entry per CDR3 protein. Here the sample spans some 180,000 distinct CDR3 sequences, about 94% being singletons. The specimen was CD4+ T cells from PBMCs. These receptors were taken from a human donor in good health. Each CDR3 is given with its conserved first and last residue. Each record gives: clone size, D gene, V gene, J gene, CDR3 protein, CDR3 DNA. D genes are given only for firm matches. Size is stated for part of the rows, as once, few or many counts, or as a class when the clone is expanded.

once	-	TRBV29-1	TRBJ1-1	CSVEDLGARGAFF	TGCAGCGTTGAAGATCTGGGGGCTCGGGGGGCTTTCTTT
-	-	TRBV29-1	TRBJ1-2	CSVGGEGYGYTF	TGCAGCGTTGGAGGCGAAGGCTATGGCTACACCTTC
-	TRBD1	TRBV19	TRBJ1-5	CASRQATGAGQPQHF	TGTGCCAGTAGACAGGCCACAGGGGCGGGCCAGCCCCAGCATTTT
-	-	TRBV28	TRBJ1-1	CASSSTGRRTEAFF	TGTGCCAGCAGCTCGACCGGGCGAAGGACTGAAGCTTTCTTT
-	TRBD1	TRBV7-3	TRBJ1-1	CASKSGQANTEAFF	TGTGCCAGCAAATCGGGACAGGCGAACACTGAAGCTTTCTTT
-	-	TRBV14	TRBJ1-6	CASSLGPLNSPLHF	TGTGCCAGCAGCCTGGGTCCTCTTAATTCACCCCTCCACTTT
-	-	TRBV9	TRBJ1-3	CASSLRGGPSGNTIYF	TGTGCCAGCAGCCTCCGGGGGGGACCCTCTGGAAACACCATATATTTT
once	-	TRBV7-6	TRBJ1-3	CASSPGASRTSGNTIYF	TGTGCCAGCAGCCCTGGGGCGAGTAGGACCTCTGGAAACACCATATATTTT
once	TRBD2	TRBV6-6	TRBJ2-7	CASSYNGGGTYEQYF	TGTGCCAGCAGTTACAACGGCGGGGGGACCTACGAGCAGTACTTC
once	TRBD1	TRBV9	TRBJ2-7	CASSVGQGVAYEQYF	TGTGCCAGCAGCGTAGGACAGGGGGTGGCCTACGAGCAGTACTTC
-	TRBD1	TRBV19	TRBJ1-2	CASNRGHYYGYTF	TGTGCCAGTAACAGGGGGCATTACTATGGCTACACCTTC
-	-	TRBV20-1	TRBJ2-1	CSARGLVNEQFF	TGCAGTGCTAGAGGACTAGTGAATGAGCAGTTCTTC
once	TRBD2	TRBV5-1	TRBJ2-2	CASSPIAGSDTGELFF	TGCGCCAGCAGCCCCATAGCGGGGAGCGACACCGGGGAGCTGTTTTTT
once	TRBD1	TRBV3-1	TRBJ2-7	CASTSRAGQGSGEQYF	TGTGCCAGCACCTCCCGAGCGGGACAGGGGTCAGGAGAGCAGTACTTC
once	-	TRBV5-4	TRBJ2-3	CASSLDGDTQYF	TGTGCCAGCAGCTTGGATGGGGATACGCAGTATTTT
-	TRBD1	TRBV9	TRBJ1-6	CASSGTGQVPSPLHF	TGTGCCAGCAGCGGAACCGGACAGGTTCCCTCACCCCTCCACTTT
few	-	TRBV5-1	TRBJ1-1	CASSLAAANTEAFF	TGCGCCAGCAGCTTGGCCGCTGCGAACACTGAAGCTTTCTTT
-	-	TRBV24-1	TRBJ2-3	CATSDYTDTQYF	TGTGCCACCAGTGATTACACAGATACGCAGTATTTT
-	-	TRBV29-1	TRBJ2-3	CSVLSAGESTDTQYF	TGCAGCGTCCTGAGTGCAGGTGAAAGCACAGATACGCAGTATTTT
-	TRBD1	TRBV6-5	TRBJ1-5	CASSYSKGATGKMSNQPQHF	TGTGCCAGCAGTTACTCGAAGGGGGCGACAGGGAAGATGAGCAATCAGCCCCAGCATTTT
-	-	TRBV10-3	TRBJ1-2	CAISERENYGYTF	TGTGCCATCAGTGAGCGGGAGAACTATGGCTACACCTTC
-	TRBD1	TRBV29-1	TRBJ1-2	CSVEVLRQGHGYTF	TGCAGCGTTGAAGTGCTTAGACAGGGGCATGGCTACACCTTC
-	-	TRBV9	TRBJ2-3	CASSPQGNTQYF	TGTGCCAGCAGCCCTCAAGGGAATACGCAGTATTTT
-	-	TRBV6-2/TRBV6-3	TRBJ2-2	CASTEAKTNTGELFF	TGTGCCAGCACCGAAGCTAAAACGAACACCGGGGAGCTGTTTTTT
-	-	TRBV7-2	TRBJ1-2	CASSPDPLGYTF	TGTGCCAGCAGCCCGGATCCGCTCGGCTACACCTTC
-	-	TRBV12-3/TRBV12-4	TRBJ2-2	CASRKVNTGELFF	TGTGCCAGCAGAAAAGTGAACACCGGGGAGCTGTTTTTT
-	-	TRBV5-1	TRBJ2-1	CASSLASDPRGHEQFF	TGCGCCAGCAGCTTGGCCTCGGACCCTAGAGGCCATGAGCAGTTCTTC
-	-	TRBV27	TRBJ2-5	CASSNTRQLEETQYF	TGTGCCAGCAGTAACACCCGACAATTGGAAGAGACCCAGTACTTC
-	-	TRBV6-5	TRBJ1-6	CASKGSRNSPLHF	TGTGCCAGCAAAGGGAGTAGGAATTCACCCCTCCACTTT
-	-	TRBV7-2	TRBJ1-5	CASSLNREPQHF	TGTGCCAGCAGCTTAAATAGGGAACCCCAGCATTTT
-	TRBD2	TRBV4-2	TRBJ2-3	CASSQDSAGGQVDTQYF	TGTGCCAGCAGCCAAGATTCCGCGGGGGGGCAGGTAGATACGCAGTATTTT
-	-	TRBV15	TRBJ1-4	CATSRAPTDEKLFF	TGTGCCACCAGCAGAGCGCCGACAGACGAAAAACTGTTTTTT
-	-	TRBV7-6	TRBJ2-1	CASSPQRSEQFF	TGTGCCAGCAGCCCACAGCGGTCTGAGCAGTTCTTC
-	TRBD1	TRBV27	TRBJ1-2	CASSYLTAGTGAHGYTF	TGTGCCAGCAGCTACCTTACGGCTGGGACAGGGGCTCATGGCTACACCTTC
-	-	TRBV20-1	TRBJ2-5	CSATQVVRETQYF	TGCAGTGCTACACAAGTTGTCCGTGAGACCCAGTACTTC
-	TRBD2	TRBV29-1	TRBJ2-7	CSVRSDGGSYEQYF	TGCAGCGTGCGGTCGGACGGGGGGTCCTACGAGCAGTACTTC
-	TRBD2	TRBV3-1	TRBJ2-1	CASRLAGGQEGREQFF	TGTGCCAGCCGACTAGCGGGGGGCCAGGAGGGGCGTGAGCAGTTCTTC
-	TRBD1	TRBV3-1	TRBJ2-7	CASSPGQGVGEQYF	TGTGCCAGCAGCCCGGGACAGGGGGTGGGCGAGCAGTACTTC
-	-	TRBV7-9	TRBJ2-7	CASSLVMGSSYEQYF	TGTGCCAGCAGCTTAGTTATGGGCAGCTCCTACGAGCAGTACTTC
-	-	TRBV20-1	TRBJ2-7	CSARDQPWEQYF	TGCAGTGCTAGAGATCAACCGTGGGAGCAGTACTTC
-	TRBD1	TRBV3-1	TRBJ1-2	CASSLDRLAGYTF	TGTGCCAGCAGCCTGGACAGGCTTGCTGGCTACACCTTC
-	-	TRBV7-2	TRBJ2-5	CASSLDASGRTQYF	TGTGCCAGCAGCTTAGATGCTTCGGGTAGAACCCAGTACTTC
-	-	TRBV12-3/TRBV12-4	TRBJ2-3	CASSRIGGTSTDTQYF	TGTGCCAGCAGCCGAATCGGGGGTACCTCCACAGATACGCAGTATTTT
-	TRBD1	TRBV20-1	TRBJ2-2	CSARDQKKGTGVFPGELFF	TGCAGTGCTAGAGATCAGAAGAAGGGGACAGGGGTTTTTCCTGGGGAGCTGTTTTTT
-	-	TRBV7-2	TRBJ1-3	CASSARPASGNTIYF	TGTGCCAGCAGCGCACGTCCTGCCTCTGGAAACACCATATATTTT
few	-	TRBV28	TRBJ2-7	CASSQSSYEQYF	TGTGCCAGCAGTCAGAGCTCCTACGAGCAGTACTTC
-	-	TRBV6-1	TRBJ1-3	CASSRSQALSGNTIYF	TGTGCCAGCAGTCGTTCTCAGGCGCTCTCTGGAAACACCATATATTTT
-	-	TRBV6-2/TRBV6-3	TRBJ1-2	CASIGSYGYTF	TGTGCCAGCATCGGCAGCTATGGCTACACCTTC
-	-	TRBV15	TRBJ1-2	CATRGLGSYGYTF	TGTGCCACCCGGGGCCTCGGTAGTTATGGCTACACCTTC
-	-	TRBV30	TRBJ1-2	CAWTQLNSYGYTF	TGTGCCTGGACCCAGCTCAACAGCTATGGCTACACCTTC
-	TRBD1	TRBV29-1	TRBJ1-1	CSVNDRGGTEAFF	TGCAGCGTTAACGACAGGGGGGGCACTGAAGCTTTCTTT
-	-	TRBV9	TRBJ1-1	CASSVAGETEAFF	TGTGCCAGCAGCGTAGCGGGGGAGACTGAAGCTTTCTTT
-	TRBD1	TRBV6-6	TRBJ1-6	CASSRTGMNSPLHF	TGTGCCAGCAGTCGGACAGGAATGAATTCACCCCTCCACTTT